This TCR beta chain came from a study of T cell responses to AZD1222 COVID-19 vaccine (dated by TCRdb to the early 2020s). Looking at the study overall: Because spike-specific TCR depth and breadth did not differ between the two schedules, AZD1222 recipients who got a second dose at roughly 4 weeks were pooled with those who got a second dose at roughly 12 weeks. A total of about 250 trial participants underwent TCR sequencing, of whom 207 had received two doses of AZD1222 and around 25 had received two doses of the MenACWY control vaccine. Trial participants were enrolled into age subgroups of 18-55, 56-69 and 70-plus years, which contained about 150, 28 and 57 TCR-sequenced participants, respectively. Broader findings and caveats from the paper: In the small 56-69-year group, the increase in depth fell short of significance, most likely because of low power. Conclusions about previously exposed vaccinees are limited, since just 6 or 7 AZD1222 recipients were seropositive for SARS-CoV-2 at baseline. Reportedly, almost half of the unique spike-specific TCRs recognized epitopes lying outside the regions that are mutated in the B.1.351 and B.1.1.7 variants. Because no day 14 peak-response samples were available, repertoires were characterized only after the peak T cell response. Participants were mostly white British, with more females than males. The authors suggested clonal diversity may have been underestimated. CD4 TCRs associated with the vaccine covered the entire spike protein, and the dominant responses were in regions 160-218 and 743-854. After two AZD1222 doses, spike-specific TCR breadth and depth were significantly higher than at day 0 and than in MenACWY recipients.

About this clone: Its antigen is currently not known. There are no base qualities to consult, and no much larger clone falls within one base.

The CDR3 covers 17 residues, taking in both the cysteine and the phenylalanine. Only CDR3 DNA is held: 51 bases, read in frame from base 1. Explained via the paper, the time point label denotes: baseline before first vaccination. Vaccinee samples were obtained from the UK trials COV001 and COV002, which included a single-blind randomized controlled phase 2/3 trial of AZD1222 (ChAdOx1 nCoV-19) in healthy adults. For TCRbeta chain sequencing, PBMC samples from trial participants were taken at day 0 and at day 28 after the second dose. The CDR3 regions of human TCRbeta chains were subjected to immunosequencing. The paper's processing steps were these. TCRs in the repertoires were compared against a reference library of SARS-CoV-2-specific TCRs that had been generated with the MIRA antigen-specificity platform. Breadth meant the fraction of unique TCRs that were SARS-CoV-2-associated, whereas depth meant the fraction of total T cells that were SARS-CoV-2-associated. Using the MIRA data, every spike-specific TCR was mapped to the spike region that the TCR reacted to and assigned to either a CD4 or a CD8 class. Log10-transformed breadth and depth values were compared by one-way ANOVA with Sidak's multiple comparisons tests. In TCRdb, the immuneACCESS table is reduced to in-frame sequences with V and J assigned. These tables do not hold every clone; where another copy was compared, an unresolved V gene accounts for under half, and the others remain unexplained. V, J and clone size derive from that table, while D and trimming were established from the DNA sequence. The sample table records about 100,000 clones; more than 75% of these occur just once. The ten biggest clones cover 15% of the sample.

The chain is assembled from TRBV21-1 and TRBJ2-1; the DNA was not compared with TRBD2, the D call given in the table. TRBV21-1 is a listed pseudogene. This receptor was identified in an adult in good health. The specimen was peripheral blood, collected on day 0 of AZD1222 vaccination. Read as DNA, the sequence is TGTGCCAGCAGCTGGGTAGCGGGAGAGAAACCCCCCAATGAGCAGTTCTTC. This translates into CASSWVAGEKPPNEQFF.